This record concerns one TCR beta chain sequence. This clonotype was recorded at least ten times. Its target antigen remains unknown. Per-base qualities were not stored, and no clone one base away is much larger. This sample was taken from a study of T cells in Graves' hyperthyroidism and ophthalmopathy (dated by TCRdb to the late 2010s). Some background on the complete study: To identify TCR V-J signatures that set the groups apart, the researchers used a discovery cohort of about a hundred patients, made up of 40 to 45 with Graves' ophthalmopathy and 55 to 65 with stable Graves' hyperthyroidism. The paper reports TCR Vbeta CDR3 sequencing of approximately 130 peripheral blood samples: approximately 43 ophthalmopathy, roughly 80 hyperthyroidism and approximately 17 progressor patients. The roughly 91 discovery patients were randomly divided into training and test sets at a 7:3 ratio. Once sampling was done, hyperthyroidism patients were given methimazole at a starting dose of 30 mg daily, whereas ophthalmopathy patients were given high-dose intravenous methylprednisolone. Whether ophthalmopathy could be predicted prospectively was tested in an independent validation cohort made up of about 18 hyperthyroidism patients plus 17 patients who later progressed to ophthalmopathy. The study also compared thyroid tissue and blood T-cell repertoires from five or six Graves' hyperthyroidism patients. Overall study results and their limits: In validation, progression to ophthalmopathy was predicted by the model with more than 65% sensitivity and approximately 78% specificity, a median of approximately 7.1 months before onset. A model built on a 13 V-J signature distinguished ophthalmopathy from stable hyperthyroidism, reaching 85% to 90% sensitivity and around 81% specificity in cross-validation and 80%/75% in testing. Most expanded thyroid clonotypes (frequency above 0.001) were also detected in blood, a finding suggesting that blood repertoires may reflect thyroid immune responses. No statistical method was used to fix the sample size in advance, and group allocation was not hidden from the investigators.

TCR beta CDR3 regions were amplified from RNA transcripts. For the first round of RT-PCR on the TCR CDR3, the HTBI primer set was used together with the Qiagen OneStep RT-PCR kit. A second multiplex PCR round built the libraries, followed by size selection and purification. The libraries were sequenced on an Illumina HiSeq2000 using paired-end 100 bp reads. In the original analysis: Raw data were processed with SOAPnuke, discarding reads with adapters, uncalled bases, mean Phred below 15, or no exact constant-primer or identifier match. COPE v1.2.5 was used to merge high-quality paired reads, and clonotypes were defined as unique nucleotide sequences. Clonotypes were aligned to IMGT TRBV, TRBD and TRBJ reference segments using MiTCR v1.1. The analysis was restricted to V-J combinations with a frequency above 0.0001, which together covered 99.2% of the repertoires. The TCS score was defined as the ratio of F50 (clonal expansion) to E x V (chaos), calculated using BLOSUM62-based TCRdist between CDR3 peptides within each V-J. Welch's t-statistics and random forest reduced fewer than 550 V-J features to roughly 13, which were used in a naive Bayes classifier (R e1071). Clones were called with MiXCR by TCRdb after fastp trimmed the public reads at Q25, and only in-frame beta chains were retained. Here each entry gathers all rows of one CDR3 protein and keeps the most common genes and DNA. In this record, the V and J calls reflect TCRdb's handling and not the investigators' own analysis. This sample gives under 700,000 distinct CDR3 sequences in total; around 46% of them show up just once. In total, the top ten clones hold approximately 8.2% of the sample.

CDR1 and CDR2 (SGHTA, FQGNSA) derive from the germline V gene. For this chain, trimming is 5 bases at the V end and 0 bases at the J end, and the number of junction bases without a gene match is 4. From the cysteine up to the phenylalanine, the CDR3 has a length of 15 residues. Only the CDR3 region is kept as DNA, spanning 45 bases read in frame from base 1. A patient counted as having stable Graves' hyperthyroidism if no progression to ophthalmopathy occurred over 18 months of follow-up. Hyperthyroidism patients were aged 18 to 65 years and newly diagnosed, with disease duration of less than 2 months. Any patient with an uncontrolled infection, another autoimmune disease, pregnancy or lactation was excluded. Diagnoses were established on the basis of clinical symptoms, serum thyroxine and TRAb, thyroid ultrasound, and orbital computed tomography. Total RNA was extracted using Trizol reagent, and RNA quality was assessed on an Agilent 2100 Bioanalyzer.

This chain joins TRBV7-2 to TRBJ2-7; 10 central bases correspond to TRBD2. The TCR comes from a young woman with Graves' hyperthyroidism. Donor details come from another sample of the same person, matched by shared clones. The sequencing sample was made of peripheral blood or thyroid tissue (not recorded which). For the CDR3, the sequence is CASSTKREGSYEQYF. DNA sequence: TGTGCCAGCAGCACCAAGCGGGAGGGCTCCTACGAGCAGTACTTC.